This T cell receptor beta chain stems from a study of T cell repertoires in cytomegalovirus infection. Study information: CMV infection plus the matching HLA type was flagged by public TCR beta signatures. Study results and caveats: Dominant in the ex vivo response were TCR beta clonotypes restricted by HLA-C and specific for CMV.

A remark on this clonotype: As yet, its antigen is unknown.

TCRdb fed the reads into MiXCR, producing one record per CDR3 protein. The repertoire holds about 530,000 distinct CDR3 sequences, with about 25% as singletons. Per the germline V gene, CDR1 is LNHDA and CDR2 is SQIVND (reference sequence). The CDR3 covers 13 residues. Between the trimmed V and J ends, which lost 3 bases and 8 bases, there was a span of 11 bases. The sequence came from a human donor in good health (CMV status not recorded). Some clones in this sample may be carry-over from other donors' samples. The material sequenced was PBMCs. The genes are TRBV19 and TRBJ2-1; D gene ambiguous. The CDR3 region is CASSMRLDDEQFF. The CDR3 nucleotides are TGTGCCAGTAGTATGCGTCTTGACGATGAGCAGTTCTTC. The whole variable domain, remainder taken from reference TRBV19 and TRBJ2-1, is DGGITQSPKYLFRKEGQNVTLSCEQNLNHDAMYWYRQDPGQGLRLIYYSQIVNDFQKGDIAEGYSVSREKKESFPLTVTSAQKNPTAFYLCASSMRLDDEQFFGPGTRLTVL.